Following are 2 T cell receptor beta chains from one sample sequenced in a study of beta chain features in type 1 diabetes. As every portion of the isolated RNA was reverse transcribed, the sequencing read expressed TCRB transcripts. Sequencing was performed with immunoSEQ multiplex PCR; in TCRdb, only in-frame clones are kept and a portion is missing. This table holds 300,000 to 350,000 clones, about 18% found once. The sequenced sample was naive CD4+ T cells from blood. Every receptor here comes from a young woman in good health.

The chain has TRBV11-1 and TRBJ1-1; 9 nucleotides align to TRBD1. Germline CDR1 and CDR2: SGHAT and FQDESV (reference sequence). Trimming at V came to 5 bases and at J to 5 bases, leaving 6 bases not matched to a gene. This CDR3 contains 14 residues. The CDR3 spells CASSPTGGRTEAFF. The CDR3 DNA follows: TGTGCCAGCAGCCCGACAGGGGGAAGAACTGAAGCTTTCTTT.

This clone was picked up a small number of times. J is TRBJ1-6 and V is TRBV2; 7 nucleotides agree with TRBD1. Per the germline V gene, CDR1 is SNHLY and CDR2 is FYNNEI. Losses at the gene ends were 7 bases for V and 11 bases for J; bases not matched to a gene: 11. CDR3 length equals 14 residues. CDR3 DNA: TGTGCCAGCATACCCCAGGGGGAGTCTACACCCCTCCACTTT. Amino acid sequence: CASIPQGESTPLHF.